These 21 T cell receptor beta chains came from one sample sequenced in a study of T cells in localized non-small cell lung cancer. TCRdb's copy holds only in-frame clones and misses some; the assay was immunoSEQ multiplex PCR. The sample records approximately 30,000 clones, about 90% being singletons. The sample here was peripheral blood, taken before any cancer treatment. Every receptor here comes from a woman between 18 and 55 years old with stage I lung adenocarcinoma.

The chain is built from TRBV19 and TRBJ1-5; D is unresolved. V was pared by 3 bases and J by 1 base, with 4 bases between. Germline values: CDR1 LNHDA, CDR2 SQIVND (reference sequence). The CDR3 sequence is 13 residues long. The CDR3 spells CASSIKSNQPQHF. The CDR3 bases are TGTGCCAGTAGTATTAAGAGCAATCAGCCCCAGCATTTT. Looking up the rest from reference TRBV19 and TRBJ1-5 gives the full variable domain: DGGITQSPKYLFRKEGQNVTLSCEQNLNHDAMYWYRQDPGQGLRLIYYSQIVNDFQKGDIAEGYSVSREKKESFPLTVTSAQKNPTAFYLCASSIKSNQPQHFGDGTRLSIL.

This rearrangement joins TRBV9 to TRBJ2-1; D may be TRBD1 (6 bases). The CDR3 runs 15 residues. V was cut by 0 bases and J by 0 bases, with 7 bases left in between. CDR1 is SGDLS, CDR2 YYNGEE, per germline. The CDR3 DNA sequence: TGTGCCAGCAGCGTAGCGGGACACTCCTACAATGAGCAGTTCTTC. Translated, it gives CASSVAGHSYNEQFF.

This chain joins TRBV10-3 and TRBJ2-1; the match to TRBD2 covers 10 bases. The CDR3 contains 14 residues. Germline loops: CDR1 ENHRY, CDR2 SYGVKD. J gave up 5 bases and V 9 bases, and 7 bases lay outside the gene matches. For the CDR3, the DNA is TGTGCCATGAAAGGGACTAGCGCGAACAATGAGCAGTTCTTC. Its protein product is CAMKGTSANNEQFF.

V is TRBV28 and J is TRBJ1-1; TRBD1 might be the D (5 bases). CDR1 is MDHEN and CDR2 is SYDVKM in the germline V gene. CDR3 length: 15 residues. The germline V and J ends were trimmed by 3 bases and 1 base, with 12 bases remaining between them. CDR3 sequence reads: CASSFLQGANTEAFF. The DNA of the CDR3 is TGTGCCAGCAGTTTCCTCCAGGGCGCGAACACTGAAGCTTTCTTT.

This clone was seen just once. This chain links TRBV28 with TRBJ2-3; 11 bases line up with TRBD2. This CDR3 has 17 residues. J gave up 4 bases and V 6 bases, and 12 bases lay outside the gene matches. The germline V gene encodes CDR1 MDHEN and CDR2 SYDVKM. In nucleotides, the CDR3 is TGTGCCAGCAGCTGGCGCCTAGCGGGAGGCGAGGCAGATACGCAGTATTTT. It is translated as CASSWRLAGGEADTQYF. Complete variable domain (other parts from reference TRBV28 and TRBJ2-3): DVKVTQSSRYLVKRTGEKVFLECVQDMDHENMFWYRQDPGLGLRLIYFSYDVKMKEKGDIPEGYSVSREKKERFSLILESASTNQTSMYLCASSWRLAGGEADTQYFGPGTRLTVL.

In DNA, the CDR3 is TGTGCCAGCAGCTTTGGGGCAGGGTACAATGAGCAGTTCTTC. Translation: CASSFGAGYNEQFF. The genes are TRBV7-2 and TRBJ2-1, with D possibly being TRBD1 (5 bases). The CDR3 contains 14 residues. Per germline, CDR1 SGHTA and CDR2 FQGNSA. Deletions cut 3 bases from V and 4 bases from J, with 10 bases between.

The chain links TRBV30 to TRBJ2-7, with 8 bases identical to TRBD2. V shed 4 bases and J 5 bases; nucleotides not matched to a gene: 4. Germline V lookup: CDR1 GTSNPN, CDR2 SVGIG (reference sequence). This CDR3 has 12 amino acids. DNA of the CDR3: TGTGCCTGGAAAGCGGGAGCAGACGAGCAGTACTTC. Translating gives CAWKAGADEQYF. Full variable domain (rest looked up from reference TRBV30 and TRBJ2-7): SQTIHQWPATLVQPVGSPLSLECTVEGTSNPNLYWYRQAAGRGLQLLFYSVGIGQISSEVPQNLSASRPQDRQFILSSKKLLLSDSGFYLCAWKAGADEQYFGPGTRLTVT.

The J gene is TRBJ2-5, the V gene TRBV5-1, with 11 bases matching TRBD2. Germline V gene data show CDR1 as SGHRS and CDR2 as YFSETQ. J gave up 5 bases and V 0 bases, and 9 bases lay outside the gene matches. The CDR3 runs to 17 residues. The CDR3 nucleotides are TGCGCCAGCAGCTTGGGGTCTACTAGCGGGAGAAGGGAGACCCAGTACTTC. Encoded protein: CASSLGSTSGRRETQYF.

The chain recombines TRBV2 with TRBJ1-1; 9 bases are shared with TRBD1. Germline V gene data show CDR1 as SNHLY and CDR2 as FYNNEI. This CDR3 is built from 17 residues. Trimming cost V 1 base and J 3 bases; bases outside gene matches: 9. In DNA form, the CDR3 reads TGTGCCAGCAGTGAAGGGGCTGGGGGGACAGGGCACACTGAAGCTTTCTTT. It specifies CASSEGAGGTGHTEAFF. Complete variable domain (other parts from reference TRBV2 and TRBJ1-1): EPEVTQTPSHQVTQMGQEVILRCVPISNHLYFYWYRQILGQKVEFLVSFYNNEISEKSEIFDDQFSVERPDGSNFTLKIRSTKLEDSAMYFCASSEGAGGTGHTEAFFGQGTRLTVV.

V and J are TRBV29-1 and TRBJ2-7; TRBD2 aligns across 10 bases. Germline V gene sequence: CDR1 SQVTM, CDR2 ANQGSEA. The CDR3 is 15 amino acids. With V trimmed by 6 bases and J by 1 base, 9 bases remained unmatched. This CDR3 is CSVLRGTSVSYEQYF. DNA of the CDR3: TGCAGCGTCCTGAGAGGGACTAGCGTTTCCTACGAGCAGTACTTC.

The V call is TRBV10-1, the J call TRBJ2-5; the match to TRBD1 covers 8 bases. The CDR3 is made up of 13 amino acids. J lost 5 bases, V lost 5 bases, and 4 bases had no gene match. Germline V gives CDR1 WNHNN, CDR2 SYGVQD (reference sequence). The chain's CDR3 is CASSTDRGETQYF. The CDR3 region has the DNA TGCGCCAGCAGTACCGACAGGGGTGAGACCCAGTACTTC.

The chain carries TRBV10-1 and TRBJ2-3, with D possibly TRBD1 on 6 matching bases. The CDR3 contains 15 residues. Trimming left V 2 bases short and J 0 bases short, with 9 bases between. Germline CDR1 is WNHNN and CDR2 is SYGVQD (reference sequence). CDR3 residues: CASSEAGASTDTQYF. In nucleotides, the CDR3 is TGCGCCAGCAGTGAGGCAGGGGCCAGCACAGATACGCAGTATTTT.

This chain connects TRBV5-1 to TRBJ2-5; the D gene could be TRBD1 or TRBD2 (5 bases each). Germline values: CDR1 SGHRS, CDR2 YFSETQ. Trimming took 5 bases from V and 5 from J, leaving 13 bases between them. CDR3 length equals 13 residues. DNA of the CDR3: TGCGCCAGCAGTAGCCTAGAGGGGGAGACCCAGTACTTC. It specifies CASSSLEGETQYF.

The J gene is TRBJ2-1, the V gene TRBV6-4; 8 bases are a match to TRBD2. V lost 3 bases, J lost 7 bases, and 11 bases stayed unmatched. The V gene's germline CDR1 is MRHNA and CDR2 SNTAGT. The CDR3 consists of 16 residues. The CDR3 nucleotides read TGTGCCAGCAGTGATAGGGCCAGCGGGAGTATAAATGAGCAGTTCTTC. Encoded protein: CASSDRASGSINEQFF.

The chain has TRBV29-1 and TRBJ2-3; D could derive from TRBD1 or TRBD2 (6 bases each). Germline V gene lookup returns CDR1 SQVTM and CDR2 ANQGSEA. CDR3 size: 13 residues. V was cut by 6 bases and J by 0 bases, with 10 bases left in between. CDR3: CSVRGASTDTQYF. Written as DNA, the CDR3 is TGCAGCGTAAGGGGGGCGAGCACAGATACGCAGTATTTT.

V usage is TRBV15 and J usage is TRBJ2-5, with 10 bases aligning to TRBD1. The CDR3 extends over 12 amino acids. V lost 6 bases, J lost 5 bases, and 0 bases stayed unmatched. Germline V gives CDR1 LNHNV, CDR2 YYDKDF (reference sequence). CDR3 loop: CATRGQGETQYF. The CDR3 DNA sequence: TGTGCCACCAGGGGACAGGGGGAGACCCAGTACTTC.

This chain connects TRBV5-1 to TRBJ2-1, with TRBD2 identical over 13 bases. Trimming at V came to 4 bases and at J to 7 bases, leaving 8 bases not matched to a gene. This CDR3 comprises 16 residues. Germline loops: CDR1 SGHRS, CDR2 YFSETQ. As DNA, the CDR3 is TGCGCCAGCAGCAGTACTAGCGGGAGGGCCGGTAATGAGCAGTTCTTC. As protein: CASSSTSGRAGNEQFF.

This clone was observed a single time. CDR3 sequence reads: CASSLIGAGELFF. CDR3 DNA sequence: TGTGCCAGCAGCTTAATAGGTGCCGGGGAGCTGTTTTTT. The rearrangement links TRBV7-3 to TRBJ2-2, with no clear D. V shed 1 base and J shed 6 bases, with 6 bases lying between them. CDR1 and CDR2 (germline): SGHTA, FQGTGA. The CDR3 has 13 residues.

This clone was seen more than once but under ten times. The chain links TRBV25-1 to TRBJ1-1; possibly TRBD1 for D (5 bases). Trimming cost V 5 bases and J 5 bases, with 9 bases left between them. This CDR3 has 12 amino acids. Germline CDR1 MGHDK, CDR2 SYGVNS. CDR3 region: CASSFGGTEAFF. CDR3 nucleotide sequence: TGTGCCAGCAGTTTTGGGGGGACTGAAGCTTTCTTT.

The chain uses TRBV7-2 and TRBJ2-1; 9 nucleotides agree with TRBD2. Germline V gives CDR1 SGHTA, CDR2 FQGNSA. There are 14 residues in the CDR3. V gave up 10 bases and J gave up 6 bases; unmatched junction bases: 10. DNA for the CDR3: TGTGCCAACTCAGTCCTAGCGGGAATCAATGAGCAGTTCTTC. It translates to CANSVLAGINEQFF. The full variable domain, with the rest looked up from reference TRBV7-2 and TRBJ2-1, is GAGVSQSPSNKVTEKGKDVELRCDPISGHTALYWYRQSLGQGLEFLIYFQGNSAPDKSGLPSDRFSAERTGGSVSTLTIQRTQQEDSAVYLCANSVLAGINEQFFGPGTRLTVL.

The chain couples TRBV15 to TRBJ2-2, with D possibly being TRBD1 (6 bases). V lost 0 bases and J 3 bases, leaving 14 bases between the germline ends. This CDR3 comprises 17 residues. Germline V gives CDR1 LNHNV, CDR2 YYDKDF (reference sequence). The CDR3 sequence is CATSRDRTEQYTGELFF. The CDR3 coding sequence is TGTGCCACCAGCAGAGATCGGACAGAACAGTACACCGGGGAGCTGTTTTTT.